This T cell receptor beta chain was sequenced for a study of blood T cell repertoires in COVID-19. About the research overall: The United States, Italy and Spain provided the acute and convalescent COVID-19 samples. The cDNA or gDNA used as material had been derived from T cells, B-cell-depleted T cells, or PBMCs.

Enrollment of patients from Seattle took place during active infection, with longitudinal follow-up. Sequenced by immunoSEQ multiplex PCR; TCRdb stores in-frame clones only, minus some. In the table there are over 450,000 clones, less than 90% of which are singletons. This CDR3 contains 17 residues. Germline V gene data show CDR1 as SGDLS and CDR2 as YYNGEE. J gave up 1 base and V 1 base, and 6 bases lay outside the gene matches. Sequencing used peripheral blood. The TCR was taken from a woman aged 45 to 65 with COVID-19, enrolled during active disease. The V call is TRBV9, the J call TRBJ2-2; TRBD1 matches 8 bases. The CDR3: CASSVPEGQVNTGELFF. In nucleotides, the CDR3 is TGTGCCAGCAGCGTACCGGAGGGACAGGTGAACACCGGGGAGCTGTTTTTT.